Below, 16 T cell receptor beta chains from the same sample are listed, as sequenced in a study of regulatory T cells in long-lasting Graves disease. Assembly of TCR beta libraries relied on iRepertoire HTBI primers together with Arm-PCR of CDR3 regions. From the multiplex PCR reads, TCRdb called clonotypes with MiXCR, one entry per CDR3 protein. This table has roughly 420,000 distinct CDR3 sequences, approximately 15% appearing once. Time point meaning: newly diagnosed GD, antithyroid drugs for less than 3 months. Extracted RNA from PBMCs served as the source of the TCR library. The data also belong to a second study, concerning T cells in Graves' hyperthyroidism and ophthalmopathy.

This sample comprised peripheral blood mononuclear cells (PBMCs), obtained at new diagnosis, from a patient treated with antithyroid drugs. The receptors originated from a woman aged 45-59 years with Graves disease.

This clonotype was seen at least ten times. The chain links TRBV2 to TRBJ1-1; no clear D. Germline V gives CDR1 SNHLY, CDR2 FYNNEI. Between the trimmed V and J ends, which lost 4 bases and 0 bases, there was a span of 18 bases. This CDR3 spans 17 amino acids. The CDR3 sequence: CASSVLPTGKVNTEAFF. Here the CDR3 DNA reads TGTGCCAGCAGTGTCCTACCCACGGGGAAGGTGAACACTGAAGCTTTCTTT.

This clonotype came up many times. This chain connects TRBV20-1 to TRBJ1-4; 9 bases are a match to TRBD1. The ends lost 2 bases at V and 8 bases at J; junction bases unmatched: 9. The CDR3 contains 15 residues. Germline-derived CDR1 and CDR2 are DFQATT and SNEGSKA (reference sequence). This chain's CDR3 is CSARISGTGREKLFF. CDR3 bases: TGCAGTGCTAGAATCTCCGGGACAGGGCGGGAAAAACTGTTTTTT.

This clonotype was observed at least ten times. The chain has TRBV28 and TRBJ2-7, with TRBD2 matching over 13 bases. Germline V gives CDR1 MDHEN, CDR2 SYDVKM. The CDR3 consists of 15 residues. J was trimmed by 3 bases and V by 3 bases; bases with no gene match: 2. CDR3 in amino acids: CASSFRLAGGYEQYF. In DNA, the CDR3 is TGTGCCAGCAGTTTTCGACTAGCGGGAGGCTACGAGCAGTACTTC.

The sample holds many counts of this clonotype. The chain is built from TRBV27 and TRBJ1-4; no clear D. The CDR3 covers 14 residues. Trimming removed 3 bases from V and 3 bases from J, with 8 bases in between. Looked up from germline, CDR1 is MNHEY and CDR2 is SMNVEV (reference sequence). The CDR3 loop is CASSLVPSNEKLFF. Here the CDR3 DNA reads TGTGCCAGCAGTTTGGTACCGTCTAATGAAAAACTGTTTTTT.

This clonotype was seen many times. The CDR3: CASSPDGRPYEQYF. As DNA, the CDR3 is TGTGCCAGCTCACCCGATGGGCGACCCTACGAGCAGTACTTC. The rearrangement links TRBV18 to TRBJ2-7; no reliable D call. Trimming cost V 3 bases and J 2 bases, with 11 bases left between them. The CDR3 is 14 residues long. The germline V gene encodes CDR1 KGHSH and CDR2 LQKENI.

This clonotype was counted many times. The V and J genes are TRBV28 and TRBJ1-5, with no clear D. This CDR3 contains 16 residues. Trimming shortened V by 3 bases and J by 3 bases, and 15 bases separated the two germline ends. Germline CDR1 reads MDHEN; CDR2 reads SYDVKM. The CDR3 region has the DNA TGTGCCAGCAGTTTCTACAACGAAGTTTCCAATCAGCCCCAGCATTTT. Its protein product is CASSFYNEVSNQPQHF. The full variable domain, rest sourced from reference TRBV28 and TRBJ1-5, is DVKVTQSSRYLVKRTGEKVFLECVQDMDHENMFWYRQDPGLGLRLIYFSYDVKMKEKGDIPEGYSVSREKKERFSLILESASTNQTSMYLCASSFYNEVSNQPQHFGDGTRLSIL.

This clonotype has a count of ten or more. V usage is TRBV5-6 and J usage is TRBJ2-7; TRBD1 is a possible D gene (6 bases). Germline V lookup: CDR1 SGHDT, CDR2 YYEEEE. V lost 1 base and J 9 bases, leaving 17 bases between the germline ends. The CDR3 sequence is 14 residues long. The CDR3 DNA reads as TGTGCCAGCAGCTTGAGAGGTGTGTGGGGGCGGCAGTACTTC. It yields the protein CASSLRGVWGRQYF.

This clonotype was recorded many times. J is TRBJ2-5 and V is TRBV2; the match to TRBD2 covers 9 bases. The CDR3 runs to 18 residues. With V trimmed by 3 bases and J by 0 bases, 11 bases remained unmatched. Germline CDR1 reads SNHLY; CDR2 reads FYNNEI. This CDR3 reads CASSERFGASGNQETQYF. DNA of the CDR3: TGTGCCAGCAGTGAGAGGTTCGGGGCTAGCGGGAACCAAGAGACCCAGTACTTC. Complete variable domain (other parts from reference TRBV2 and TRBJ2-5): EPEVTQTPSHQVTQMGQEVILRCVPISNHLYFYWYRQILGQKVEFLVSFYNNEISEKSEIFDDQFSVERPDGSNFTLKIRSTKLEDSAMYFCASSERFGASGNQETQYFGPGTRLLVL.

This clonotype appeared many times. V usage is TRBV7-3 and J usage is TRBJ2-1, with 9 bases that match TRBD2. V was pared by 2 bases and J by 8 bases, with 4 bases of the junction left unmatched. The CDR3 runs 14 residues. The germline V gene encodes CDR1 SGHTA and CDR2 FQGTGA. This chain's CDR3 is CASSLAGGADEQFF. CDR3 bases: TGTGCCAGCAGCTTAGCGGGAGGGGCTGATGAGCAGTTCTTC. Full variable domain (rest looked up from reference TRBV7-3 and TRBJ2-1): GAGVSQTPSNKVTEKGKYVELRCDPISGHTALYWYRQSLGQGPEFLIYFQGTGAADDSGLPNDRFFAVRPEGSVSTLKIQRTERGDSAVYLCASSLAGGADEQFFGPGTRLTVL.

There are many counts of this clonotype. The chain has TRBV7-8 and TRBJ1-4, with D tentatively TRBD1 (5 bases). The V gene lost 6 bases and the J gene lost 0 bases, with 11 bases spanning the gap. In germline, CDR1 is SGHVS, CDR2 FQNEAQ. The length of the CDR3 is 15 residues. CDR3 nucleotide sequence: TGTGCCAGCAGGCCAAGGGGTGCAACTAATGAAAAACTGTTTTTT. Translating gives CASRPRGATNEKLFF.

This chain joins TRBV5-8 and TRBJ2-1; D might be TRBD2 (5 bases). V was pared by 0 bases and J by 2 bases, with 9 bases between. The CDR3 has 15 amino acids. CDR1 and CDR2 (germline): SGHTS, YDEGEE. CDR3 region: CASSLVSAPYNEQFF. CDR3 in DNA: TGTGCCAGCAGCTTGGTTAGCGCTCCCTACAATGAGCAGTTCTTC. Variable domain in full (rest from reference TRBV5-8 and TRBJ2-1): EAGVTQSPTHLIKTRGQQATLRCSPISGHTSVYWYQQALGLGLQFLLWYDEGEERNRGNFPPRFSGRQFPNYSSELNVNALELEDSALYLCASSLVSAPYNEQFFGPGTRLTVL.

This clonotype was found many times. The J gene is TRBJ1-4, the V gene TRBV28; weak D call: TRBD1 (6 bases). Trimming cost V 4 bases and J 9 bases, with 15 bases left between them. The CDR3 consists of 14 residues. Germline V gives CDR1 MDHEN, CDR2 SYDVKM. Here the CDR3 DNA reads TGTGCCAGCAGTTGGACAGCCGGACGTCAAAAACTGTTTTTT. This codes for CASSWTAGRQKLFF.

This clonotype was found many times. The chain has TRBV28 and TRBJ2-1, with 10 nucleotides matching TRBD2. Germline loops: CDR1 MDHEN, CDR2 SYDVKM. This CDR3 is built from 19 residues. Losses at the gene ends were 5 bases for V and 2 bases for J; bases not matched to a gene: 15. The CDR3 loop reads CASSPSHTLTSGTYNEQFF. DNA for the CDR3: TGTGCCAGCAGTCCATCCCATACCCTTACTAGCGGGACCTACAATGAGCAGTTCTTC.

This clonotype has ten or more counts. CDR3 DNA sequence: TGTGCCAGCAGCTTAGGGGGGACCAAAGAGGAGACCCAGTACTTC. This gives the protein CASSLGGTKEETQYF. The chain has TRBV13 and TRBJ2-5; D possibly matches TRBD1 or TRBD2 (5 bases each). V shed 0 bases and J shed 5 bases, with 13 bases lying between them. CDR1 and CDR2 (germline): PRHDT, FYEKMQ (reference sequence). CDR3 length: 15 amino acids.

This clonotype was counted ten times or more. The V and J genes are TRBV20-1 and TRBJ2-1; 10 bases are shared with TRBD2. This CDR3 comprises 15 residues. The germline gives CDR1 DFQATT, CDR2 SNEGSKA (reference sequence). J gave up 2 bases and V 6 bases, and 7 bases lay outside the gene matches. The CDR3 DNA reads TGCAGTGCACAGACTAGCGGGTACACCTACAATGAGCAGTTCTTC. It specifies CSAQTSGYTYNEQFF.

This clonotype was recorded at least ten times. This chain links TRBV10-1 with TRBJ2-5, with TRBD1 matching 9 bases. With V trimmed by 6 bases and J by 4 bases, 9 bases remained unmatched. Germline loops: CDR1 WNHNN, CDR2 SYGVQD (reference sequence). CDR3 length: 15 amino acids. The CDR3 protein is CASRSGTGSPETQYF. In DNA form, the CDR3 reads TGCGCCAGCAGGTCCGGGACAGGGTCGCCAGAGACCCAGTACTTC.